This passage covers 8 T cell receptor beta chains from one sample sequenced in a study of cytomegalovirus exposure and HLA in healthy donors. PCR employed 60 Vbeta and 13 Jbeta primers. TCRdb keeps only in-frame clones here, not all; method: immunoSEQ multiplex PCR. In the table there are 90,000 to 150,000 clones, roughly three fifths of which are singletons. The sample consisted of PBMCs. These receptors were obtained from a man aged 40-55 years in good health and CMV-seropositive.

The V gene is TRBV2, the J gene TRBJ2-7; a weak D match, TRBD2 (6 bases). The CDR3 sequence is 11 residues long. The ends were cut back, 6 bases at V and 4 bases at J, with 7 bases in the middle. Germline CDR1 is SNHLY and CDR2 is FYNNEI. The CDR3 coding sequence is TGTGCCAGCAGGCTAGCGTACGAGCAGTACTTC. The encoded protein is CASRLAYEQYF.

The table lists this clone with a few counts. J is TRBJ1-2 and V is TRBV6-6, with TRBD1 matching over 8 bases. From germline, CDR1 is MNHNY and CDR2 SVGAGI (reference sequence). V shed 6 bases and J 0 bases; nucleotides not matched to a gene: 6. The CDR3 length is 15 residues. CDR3 region: CASSPGQGSNYGYTF. The CDR3 DNA is TGTGCCAGCAGCCCTGGACAGGGATCTAACTATGGCTACACCTTC.

The V call is TRBV5-1, the J call TRBJ1-4; tentative D call: TRBD1 (5 bases). The CDR3 consists of 15 residues. The V gene's germline CDR1 is SGHRS and CDR2 YFSETQ. V dropped 4 bases and J dropped 7 bases, with 17 bases sitting between them. CDR3 nucleotide sequence: TGCGCCAGCAGCCCGGAGCGGGGGACGCGTGAAAAACTGTTTTTT. It specifies CASSPERGTREKLFF. Full variable domain (outside the CDR3, taken from reference TRBV5-1 and TRBJ1-4): KAGVTQTPRYLIKTRGQQVTLSCSPISGHRSVSWYQQTPGQGLQFLFEYFSETQRNKGNFPGRFSGRQFSNSRSEMNVSTLELGDSALYLCASSPERGTREKLFFGSGTQLSVL.

The chain has TRBV10-3 and TRBJ1-2; no firm D call. V was cut by 11 bases and J by 4 bases, with 26 bases left in between. Germline V gene lookup returns CDR1 ENHRY and CDR2 SYGVKD. CDR3 length equals 16 residues. CDR3 region: CASQTSRVNNGYGYTF. The CDR3 bases are TGTGCCTCGCAAACGTCGCGCGTGAATAACGGCTATGGCTACACCTTC.

V gene TRBV5-1 combines with J gene TRBJ1-2; D unclear. Between the trimmed V and J ends, which lost 0 bases and 4 bases, there was a span of 7 bases. Germline V gives CDR1 SGHRS, CDR2 YFSETQ. CDR3 length: 13 residues. CDR3 bases: TGCGCCAGCAGCTTGGAGCGCGGCTATGGCTACACCTTC. Protein: CASSLERGYGYTF.

V usage is TRBV5-6 and J usage is TRBJ1-2; D is undetermined. Germline CDR1 is SGHDT and CDR2 is YYEEEE. Trimming pared 1 base from V and 7 bases from J, leaving 11 bases between. There are 13 residues in the CDR3. CDR3 in amino acids: CASSLYRSGGYTF. The CDR3 DNA is TGTGCCAGCAGCTTGTATCGTAGCGGTGGCTACACCTTC. Full variable domain (remainder filled in from reference TRBV5-6 and TRBJ1-2): DAGVTQSPTHLIKTRGQQVTLRCSPKSGHDTVSWYQQALGQGPQFIFQYYEEEERQRGNFPDRFSGHQFPNYSSELNVNALLLGDSALYLCASSLYRSGGYTFGSGTRLTVV.

The chain couples TRBV5-1 to TRBJ2-5; 8 bases map to TRBD1. Germline CDR1 is SGHRS and CDR2 is YFSETQ. V trimming: 3 bases; J trimming: 2 bases; junction bases outside the gene matches: 9. CDR3 length: 16 residues. DNA for the CDR3: TGCGCCAGCAGCTCACCGGGACAGGAGATACAAGAGACCCAGTACTTC. Translation: CASSSPGQEIQETQYF.

The chain recombines TRBV19 with TRBJ2-7; 10 nucleotides match TRBD2. The CDR3 runs to 16 residues. Germline CDR1 and CDR2: LNHDA and SQIVND (reference sequence). V was clipped by 8 bases and J by 0 bases; unmatched bases: 10. The CDR3 loop is CASASYSGGSSYEQYF. The CDR3 nucleotides read TGTGCCAGTGCCAGCTATAGCGGGGGGAGCTCCTACGAGCAGTACTTC. Full variable domain (missing parts from reference TRBV19 and TRBJ2-7): DGGITQSPKYLFRKEGQNVTLSCEQNLNHDAMYWYRQDPGQGLRLIYYSQIVNDFQKGDIAEGYSVSREKKESFPLTVTSAQKNPTAFYLCASASYSGGSSYEQYFGPGTRLTVT.